One T cell receptor beta chain is described in this entry. Its antigen is unknown. This sample was taken from a study of shared clonotypes between healthy human individuals. Study overall: Each donor contributed plates that comprised three CD4 naive, three CD4 memory, two CD8 naive and one CD8 memory. Whole-study results and caveats: Larger richness was generally estimated for naive than memory subsets. Non-shared clonotypes had lower generation probabilities than clonotypes shared by all four sorted-subset donors.

CD45RO-negative, CCR7-selected cells formed the naive CD8 fraction, which excluded terminally differentiated effector memory CD45RA+ cells. The V gene end was trimmed by 2 bases and the J gene end by 6 bases; junction bases not matched to a gene: 5. CDR1 and CDR2 from the germline V gene are WSHSY and SAAADI. The CDR3 contains 15 residues. The assay was immunoSEQ multiplex PCR, and TCRdb's table has in-frame clones only and misses some. This sample has some 600,000 clones, with about 96% found just once. V is TRBV10-2 and J is TRBJ2-1, with 9 bases matching TRBD2. This clonotype originated in a woman aged 25-40 years in good health. Input material: naive CD8+ T cells sorted from blood. In nucleotides, the CDR3 is TGCGCCAGCAGTGAGGAGGTAGCGGGAGCCAATGAGCAGTTCTTC. Its protein product is CASSEEVAGANEQFF.